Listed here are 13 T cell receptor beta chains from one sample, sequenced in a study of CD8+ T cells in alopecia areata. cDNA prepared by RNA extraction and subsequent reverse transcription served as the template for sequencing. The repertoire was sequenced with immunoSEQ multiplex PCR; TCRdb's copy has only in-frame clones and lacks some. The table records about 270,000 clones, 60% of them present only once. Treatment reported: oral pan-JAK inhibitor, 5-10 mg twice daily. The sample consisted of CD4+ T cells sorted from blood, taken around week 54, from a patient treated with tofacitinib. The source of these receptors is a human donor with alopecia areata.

In nucleotides, the CDR3 is TGCAGCGTGGCCGTGACTGCTGCCTACGAGCAGTACTTC. This codes for CSVAVTAAYEQYF. J is TRBJ2-7 and V is TRBV29-1; D remains ambiguous. The V end was cut by 6 bases, the J end by 2 bases, with 14 bases between. This CDR3 is built from 13 residues. CDR1 SQVTM and CDR2 ANQGSEA come from the germline V gene.

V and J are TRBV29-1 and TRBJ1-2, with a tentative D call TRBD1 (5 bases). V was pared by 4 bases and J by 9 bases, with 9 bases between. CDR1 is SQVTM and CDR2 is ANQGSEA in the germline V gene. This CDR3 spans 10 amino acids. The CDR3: CSVGRGRYTF. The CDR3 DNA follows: TGCAGCGTTGGACGGGGACGCTACACCTTC.

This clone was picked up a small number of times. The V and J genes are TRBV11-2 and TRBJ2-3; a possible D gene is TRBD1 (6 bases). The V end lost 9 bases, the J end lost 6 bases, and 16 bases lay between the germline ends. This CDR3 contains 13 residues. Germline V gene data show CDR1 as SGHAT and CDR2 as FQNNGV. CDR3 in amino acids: CASSNHDRDTQYF. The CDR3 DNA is TGTGCCAGTTCAAATCACGACAGGGATACGCAGTATTTT.

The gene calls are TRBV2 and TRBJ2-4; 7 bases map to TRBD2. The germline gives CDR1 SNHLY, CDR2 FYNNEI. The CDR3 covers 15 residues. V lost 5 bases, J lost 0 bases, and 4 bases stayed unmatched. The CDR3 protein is CASSQLALAKNIQYF. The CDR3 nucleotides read TGTGCCAGCAGTCAACTAGCGCTAGCCAAAAACATTCAGTACTTC.

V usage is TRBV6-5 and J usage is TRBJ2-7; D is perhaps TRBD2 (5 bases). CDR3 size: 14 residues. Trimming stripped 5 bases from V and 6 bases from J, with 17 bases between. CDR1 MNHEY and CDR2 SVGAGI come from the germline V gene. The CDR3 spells CASSDRRGTPEQYF. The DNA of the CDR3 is TGTGCCAGCAGTGACCGACGGGGAACCCCCGAGCAGTACTTC.

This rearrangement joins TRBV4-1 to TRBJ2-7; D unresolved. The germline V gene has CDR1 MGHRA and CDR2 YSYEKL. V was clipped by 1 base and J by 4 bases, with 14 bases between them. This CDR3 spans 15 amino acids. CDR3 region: CASSQVVQTRYEQYF. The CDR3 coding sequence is TGCGCCAGCAGCCAAGTGGTACAGACGAGGTACGAGCAGTACTTC.

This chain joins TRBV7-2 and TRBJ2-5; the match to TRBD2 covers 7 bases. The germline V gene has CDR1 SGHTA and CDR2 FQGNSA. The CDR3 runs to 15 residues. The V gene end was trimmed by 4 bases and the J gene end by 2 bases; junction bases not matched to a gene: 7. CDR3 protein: CASSSRFSGQETQYF. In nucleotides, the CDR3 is TGTGCCAGCAGCTCCCGCTTTAGCGGGCAAGAGACCCAGTACTTC.

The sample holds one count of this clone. The CDR3 bases are TGTGCCAGCAGTTACTCTGGCATTCAGTACTTC. Protein: CASSYSGIQYF. This sequence joins TRBV6-5 and TRBJ2-4; D is unresolved. Deletions cut 0 bases from V and 9 bases from J, with 3 bases between. CDR3 size: 11 residues. The germline CDR1 and CDR2 sequences are MNHEY and SVGAGI.

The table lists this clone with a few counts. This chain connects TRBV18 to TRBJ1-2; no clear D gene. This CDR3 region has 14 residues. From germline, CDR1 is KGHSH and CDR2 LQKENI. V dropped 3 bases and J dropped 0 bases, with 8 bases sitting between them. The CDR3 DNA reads TGTGCCAGCTCACCGTCGGCGGCTAACTATGGCTACACCTTC. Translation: CASSPSAANYGYTF.

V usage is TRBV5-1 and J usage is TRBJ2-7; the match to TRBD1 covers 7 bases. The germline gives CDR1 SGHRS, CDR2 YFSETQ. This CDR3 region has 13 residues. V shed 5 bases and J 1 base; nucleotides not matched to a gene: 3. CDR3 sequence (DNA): TGCGCCAGCAGGGGACAGACGTCCTACGAGCAGTACTTC. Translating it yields CASRGQTSYEQYF.

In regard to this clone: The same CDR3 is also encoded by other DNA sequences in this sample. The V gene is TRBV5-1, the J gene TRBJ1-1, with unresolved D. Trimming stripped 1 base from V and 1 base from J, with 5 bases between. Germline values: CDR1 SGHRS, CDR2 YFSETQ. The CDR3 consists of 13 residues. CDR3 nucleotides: TGCGCCAGCAGCTTGTGGGGGAACACTGAAGCTTTCTTT. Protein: CASSLWGNTEAFF.

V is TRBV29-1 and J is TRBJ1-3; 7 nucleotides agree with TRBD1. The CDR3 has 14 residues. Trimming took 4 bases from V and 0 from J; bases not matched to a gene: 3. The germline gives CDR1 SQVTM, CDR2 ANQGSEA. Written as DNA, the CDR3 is TGCAGCGTTGTACAGGGGCGCTCTGGAAACACCATATATTTT. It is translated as CSVVQGRSGNTIYF.

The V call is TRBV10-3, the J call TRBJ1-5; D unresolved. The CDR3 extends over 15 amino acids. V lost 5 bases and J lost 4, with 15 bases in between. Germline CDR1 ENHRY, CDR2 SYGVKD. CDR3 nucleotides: TGTGCCATCAGTCCTGACCTGGGTCCTAATCAGCCCCAGCATTTT. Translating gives CAISPDLGPNQPQHF.